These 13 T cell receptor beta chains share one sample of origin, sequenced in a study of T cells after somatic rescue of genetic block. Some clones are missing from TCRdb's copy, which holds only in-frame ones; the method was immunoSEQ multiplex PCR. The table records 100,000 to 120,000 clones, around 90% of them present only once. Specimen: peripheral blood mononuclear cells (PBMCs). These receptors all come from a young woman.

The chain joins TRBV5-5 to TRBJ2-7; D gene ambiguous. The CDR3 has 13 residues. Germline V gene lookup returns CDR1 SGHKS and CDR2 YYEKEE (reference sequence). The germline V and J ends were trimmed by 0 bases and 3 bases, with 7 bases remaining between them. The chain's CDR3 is CASSLGPYYEQYF. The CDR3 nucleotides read TGTGCCAGCAGCTTGGGGCCGTACTACGAGCAGTACTTC.

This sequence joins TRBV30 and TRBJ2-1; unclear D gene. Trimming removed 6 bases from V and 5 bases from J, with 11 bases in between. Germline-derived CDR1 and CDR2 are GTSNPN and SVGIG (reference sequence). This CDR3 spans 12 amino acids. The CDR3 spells CACGPTNNEQFF. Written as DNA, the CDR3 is TGTGCCTGCGGGCCAACAAACAATGAGCAGTTCTTC.

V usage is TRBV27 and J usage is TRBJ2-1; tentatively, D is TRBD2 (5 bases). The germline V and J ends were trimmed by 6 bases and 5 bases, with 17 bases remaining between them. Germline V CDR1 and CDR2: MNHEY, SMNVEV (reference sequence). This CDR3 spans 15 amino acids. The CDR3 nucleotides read TGTGCCAGCAGCCGGGCGGGCAGCATCAACAATGAGCAGTTCTTC. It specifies CASSRAGSINNEQFF.

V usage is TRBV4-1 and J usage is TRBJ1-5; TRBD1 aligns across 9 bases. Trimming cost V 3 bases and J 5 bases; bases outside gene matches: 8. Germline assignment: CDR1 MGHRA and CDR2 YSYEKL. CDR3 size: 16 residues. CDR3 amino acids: CASSHRGQGSDQPQHF. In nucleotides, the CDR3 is TGCGCCAGCAGCCACCGCGGACAGGGGAGCGATCAGCCCCAGCATTTT.

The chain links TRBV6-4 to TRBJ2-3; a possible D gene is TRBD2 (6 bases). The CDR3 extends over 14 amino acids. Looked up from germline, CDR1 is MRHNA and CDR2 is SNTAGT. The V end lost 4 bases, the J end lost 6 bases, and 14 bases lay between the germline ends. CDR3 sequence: CASSASGGADTQYF. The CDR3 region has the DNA TGTGCCAGCAGTGCTTCCGGGGGAGCGGATACGCAGTATTTT.

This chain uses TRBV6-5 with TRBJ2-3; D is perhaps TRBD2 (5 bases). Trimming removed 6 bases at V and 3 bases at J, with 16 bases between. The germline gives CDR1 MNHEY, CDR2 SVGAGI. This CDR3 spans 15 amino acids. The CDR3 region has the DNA TGTGCCAGCAGCCGAACCGGGGTTCGGACAGATACGCAGTATTTT. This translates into CASSRTGVRTDTQYF.

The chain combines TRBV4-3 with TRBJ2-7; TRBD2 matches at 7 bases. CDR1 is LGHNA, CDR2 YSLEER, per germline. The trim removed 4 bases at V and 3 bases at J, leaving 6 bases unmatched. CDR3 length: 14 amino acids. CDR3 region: CASSRVGGDYEQYF. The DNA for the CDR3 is TGCGCCAGCAGCCGGGTTGGGGGGGACTACGAGCAGTACTTC.

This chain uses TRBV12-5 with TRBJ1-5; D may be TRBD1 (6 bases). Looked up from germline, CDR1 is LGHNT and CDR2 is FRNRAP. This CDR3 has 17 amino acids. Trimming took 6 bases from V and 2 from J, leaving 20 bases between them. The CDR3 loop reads CASGPLTRGSGNQPQHF. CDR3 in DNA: TGTGCTAGTGGGCCCCTGACGAGGGGGTCCGGCAATCAGCCCCAGCATTTT.

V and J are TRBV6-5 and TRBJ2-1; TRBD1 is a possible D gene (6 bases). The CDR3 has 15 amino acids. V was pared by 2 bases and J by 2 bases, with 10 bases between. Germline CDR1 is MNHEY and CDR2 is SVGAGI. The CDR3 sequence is CASSYAAGAYNEQFF. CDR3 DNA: TGTGCCAGCAGTTACGCGGCAGGGGCCTACAATGAGCAGTTCTTC.

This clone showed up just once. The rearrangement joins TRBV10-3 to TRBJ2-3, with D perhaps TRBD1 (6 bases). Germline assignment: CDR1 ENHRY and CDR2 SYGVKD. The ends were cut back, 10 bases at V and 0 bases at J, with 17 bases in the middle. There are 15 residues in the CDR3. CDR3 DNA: TGTGCCACCGAGGAAGGGGGTCCTAGCACAGATACGCAGTATTTT. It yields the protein CATEEGGPSTDTQYF.

The CDR3 region is CAISDTDTQYF. CDR3 sequence (DNA): TGTGCCATCAGTGACACAGATACGCAGTATTTT. The chain links TRBV10-3 to TRBJ2-3; D uncertain. Germline CDR1 and CDR2: ENHRY and SYGVKD. Trimming left V 3 bases short and J 2 bases short, with 0 bases between. CDR3 length: 11 amino acids.

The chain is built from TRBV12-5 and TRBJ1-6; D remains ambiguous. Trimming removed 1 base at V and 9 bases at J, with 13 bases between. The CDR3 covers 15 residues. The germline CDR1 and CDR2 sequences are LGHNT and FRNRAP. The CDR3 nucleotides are TGTGCTAGTGGTTTGGGACCGCGAATTCCTTCACCCCTCCACTTT. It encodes CASGLGPRIPSPLHF. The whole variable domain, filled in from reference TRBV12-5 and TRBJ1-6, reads DARVTQTPRHKVTEMGQEVTMRCQPILGHNTVFWYRQTMMQGLELLAYFRNRAPLDDSGMPKDRFSAEMPDATLATLKIQPSEPRDSAVYFCASGLGPRIPSPLHFGNGTRLTVT.

CDR3 sequence reads: CAISGGGTDTQYF. The CDR3 coding sequence is TGTGCCATCAGCGGGGGGGGGACAGATACGCAGTATTTT. The rearrangement links TRBV10-3 to TRBJ2-3; 8 nucleotides line up with TRBD2. V was clipped by 6 bases and J by 3 bases; unmatched bases: 2. Per germline, CDR1 ENHRY and CDR2 SYGVKD. The CDR3 contains 13 residues.